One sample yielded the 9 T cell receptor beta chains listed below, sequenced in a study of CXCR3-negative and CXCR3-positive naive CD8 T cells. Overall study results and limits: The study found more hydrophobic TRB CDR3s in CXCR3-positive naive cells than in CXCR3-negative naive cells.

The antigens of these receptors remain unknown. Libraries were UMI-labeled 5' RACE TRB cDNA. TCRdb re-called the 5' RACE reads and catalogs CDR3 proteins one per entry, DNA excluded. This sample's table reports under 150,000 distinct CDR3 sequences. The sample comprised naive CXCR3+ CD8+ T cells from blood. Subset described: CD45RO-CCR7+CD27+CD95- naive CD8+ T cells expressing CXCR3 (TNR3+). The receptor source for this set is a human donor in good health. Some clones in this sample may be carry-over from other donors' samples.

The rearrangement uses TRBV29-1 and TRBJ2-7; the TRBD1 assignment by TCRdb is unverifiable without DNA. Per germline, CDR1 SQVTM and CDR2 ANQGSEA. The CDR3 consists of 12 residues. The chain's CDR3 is CSVERDGYEQYF.

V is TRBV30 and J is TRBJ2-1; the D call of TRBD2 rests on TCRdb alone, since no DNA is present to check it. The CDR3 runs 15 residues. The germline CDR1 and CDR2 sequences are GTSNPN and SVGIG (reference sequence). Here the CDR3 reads CACTTGLAGLDEQFF.

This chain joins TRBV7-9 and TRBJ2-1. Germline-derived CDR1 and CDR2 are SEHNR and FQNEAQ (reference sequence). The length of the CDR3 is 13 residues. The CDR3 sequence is CASSLETLNEQFF. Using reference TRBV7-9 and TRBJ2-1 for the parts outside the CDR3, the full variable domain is DTGVSQNPRHKITKRGQNVTFRCDPISEHNRLYWYRQTLGQGPEFLTYFQNEAQLEKSRLLSDRFSAERPKGSFSTLEIQRTEQGDSAMYLCASSLETLNEQFFGPGTRLTVL.

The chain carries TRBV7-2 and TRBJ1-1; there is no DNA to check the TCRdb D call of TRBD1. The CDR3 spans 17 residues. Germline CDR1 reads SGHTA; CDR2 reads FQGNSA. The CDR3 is CASSLEGIGGEDTEAFF.

The CDR3 loop reads CASSFPGGYEQYF. The gene calls are TRBV28 and TRBJ2-7; the TCRdb call, TRBD1, lacks DNA for checking. CDR1 and CDR2 from the germline V gene are MDHEN and SYDVKM. The CDR3 has 13 amino acids.

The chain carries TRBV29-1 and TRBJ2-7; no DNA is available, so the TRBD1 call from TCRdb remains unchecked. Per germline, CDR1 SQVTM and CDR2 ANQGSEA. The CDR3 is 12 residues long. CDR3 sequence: CSVPGGSYEQYF.

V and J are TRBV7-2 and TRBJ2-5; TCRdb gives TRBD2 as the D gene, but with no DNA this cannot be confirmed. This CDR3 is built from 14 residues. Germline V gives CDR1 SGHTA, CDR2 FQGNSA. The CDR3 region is CASSLVAGSETQYF.

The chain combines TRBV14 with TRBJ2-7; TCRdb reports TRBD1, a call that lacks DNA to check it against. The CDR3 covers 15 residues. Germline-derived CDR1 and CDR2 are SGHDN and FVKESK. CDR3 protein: CASSHRTDTSYEQYF.

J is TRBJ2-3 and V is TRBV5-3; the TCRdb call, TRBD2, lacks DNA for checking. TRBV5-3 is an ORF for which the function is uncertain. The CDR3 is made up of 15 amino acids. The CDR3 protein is CARSYVGSGTDTQYF.